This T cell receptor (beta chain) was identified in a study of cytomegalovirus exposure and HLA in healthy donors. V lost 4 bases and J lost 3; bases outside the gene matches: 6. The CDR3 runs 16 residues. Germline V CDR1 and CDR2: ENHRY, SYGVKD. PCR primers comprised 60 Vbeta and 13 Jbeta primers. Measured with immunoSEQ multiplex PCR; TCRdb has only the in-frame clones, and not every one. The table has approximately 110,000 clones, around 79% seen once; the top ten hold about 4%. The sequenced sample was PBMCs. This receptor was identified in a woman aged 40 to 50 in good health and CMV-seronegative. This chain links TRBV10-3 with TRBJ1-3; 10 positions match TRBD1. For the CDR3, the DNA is TGTGCCATCAGTGCGGACAGGGGGTATATTGGAAACACCATATATTTT. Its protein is CAISADRGYIGNTIYF.